This T cell receptor (beta chain) was identified in a study of cytomegalovirus exposure and HLA in healthy donors. The PCR used 60 Vbeta and 13 Jbeta primers. The repertoire was sequenced with immunoSEQ multiplex PCR; TCRdb's copy has only in-frame clones and lacks some. The sample has just over 150,000 clones, over 65% seen once. This CDR3 is built from 16 residues. After removal of 4 bases from V and 1 base from J, the junction contained 8 bases not matched to a gene. A remark on this clone: Its cognate antigen is unknown.

Study-level findings and limits: Reports state that TCR beta sequences accurately predicted most subjects' HLA-A and HLA-B alleles. For cytomegalovirus status, the classifier reportedly gave diagnoses with high specificity and sensitivity. As confirmed in vitro, a few CMV-associated chains were specific for CMV antigens.

The source is a woman aged 40 to 55 in good health and CMV-seronegative. Specimen: PBMCs. The rearrangement joins TRBV6-7 to TRBJ2-3; 7 bases fit TRBD2. TRBV6-7 is filed as an ORF, its function uncertain. CDR3 amino acids: CASSSASGYCTDTQYF. In DNA, the CDR3 is TGTGCCAGCAGTTCCGCTAGCGGCTACTGCACAGATACGCAGTATTTT.